One and the same sample provided the 18 T cell receptor beta chains below, sequenced in a study of blood T cell repertoires in COVID-19. Sequencing was performed with immunoSEQ multiplex PCR; in TCRdb, only in-frame clones are kept and a portion is missing. The table has under 200,000 clones, 84% seen once; the top ten hold roughly 15%. Sequencing was carried out using peripheral blood. The receptors come from a woman in her sixties or seventies with COVID-19, enrolled during active disease.

The chain links TRBV6-5 to TRBJ2-7; the match to TRBD1 covers 10 bases. Germline trimming cut 6 bases from V and 6 bases from J; bases unmatched to any gene: 5. This CDR3 spans 13 amino acids. Germline V gene data show CDR1 as MNHEY and CDR2 as SVGAGI. The CDR3 DNA is TGTGCCAGCAGGACGGGACAGGGGTCCGAGCAGTACTTC. Translating it yields CASRTGQGSEQYF.

The chain employs TRBV30 and TRBJ1-2; 12 positions agree with TRBD1. CDR3 length: 15 amino acids. The V segment lost 2 bases and the J segment 6 bases; nucleotides outside the gene matches: 7. Germline V gives CDR1 GTSNPN, CDR2 SVGIG (reference sequence). CDR3 nucleotides: TGTGCCTGGAGTAGACGTGGGACAGGGGGCCATGGCTACACCTTC. This translates into CAWSRRGTGGHGYTF.

The chain recombines TRBV11-2 with TRBJ2-3; 8 positions agree with TRBD2. Germline CDR1 reads SGHAT; CDR2 reads FQNNGV. Trimming removed 5 bases from V and 3 bases from J; junction bases left unmatched: 7. The CDR3 runs 15 residues. CDR3 DNA sequence: TGTGCCAGCAGCCCATTAGCGGGGTGGACAGATACGCAGTATTTT. Translated, it gives CASSPLAGWTDTQYF.

The chain uses TRBV30 and TRBJ1-4; 11 nucleotides match TRBD1. The germline V gene has CDR1 GTSNPN and CDR2 SVGIG (reference sequence). Unmatched junction bases numbered 6, after V lost 5 bases and J lost 7 bases. This CDR3 has 14 residues. The CDR3 DNA sequence: TGTGCCTGGGGCCGGGACAGGGGGGGTGAAAAACTGTTTTTT. Translation: CAWGRDRGGEKLFF.

This clone was seen a few times. The V call is TRBV4-1, the J call TRBJ1-1, with D perhaps matching TRBD1 (6 bases). Deletions cut 3 bases from V and 0 bases from J, with 14 bases between. Germline CDR1 is MGHRA and CDR2 is YSYEKL. There are 16 residues in the CDR3. CDR3: CASSHRQASMNTEAFF. In nucleotides, the CDR3 is TGCGCCAGCAGCCACCGACAGGCATCCATGAACACTGAAGCTTTCTTT.

The chain has TRBV14 and TRBJ2-1; 7 bases line up with TRBD2. The CDR3 is 16 amino acids. J lost 6 bases, V lost 4 bases, and 12 bases had no gene match. In germline, CDR1 is SGHDN, CDR2 FVKESK. CDR3 bases: TGTGCCAGCAGCCCGGAGGGGCTAGCGGACTTCAATGAGCAGTTCTTC. Amino acid sequence: CASSPEGLADFNEQFF.

The chain combines TRBV9 with TRBJ1-2; D gene uncertain. The CDR3 has 15 amino acids. CDR1 and CDR2 from the germline V gene are SGDLS and YYNGEE. Trimming took 10 bases from V and 1 from J, leaving 20 bases between them. The chain's CDR3 is CASSPRERNNYGYTF. The DNA of the CDR3 is TGTGCCTCATCCCCCCGGGAGCGGAATAACTATGGCTACACCTTC.

CDR3: CASSLRRGTEAFF. In DNA form, the CDR3 reads TGTGCCAGCAGCTTAAGAAGAGGGACTGAAGCTTTCTTT. The chain is built from TRBV7-3 and TRBJ1-1; the D is unclear. Germline V gene lookup returns CDR1 SGHTA and CDR2 FQGTGA. The V and J ends lost 1 base and 5 bases respectively, with 8 bases between them. The CDR3 has 13 amino acids.

The genes are TRBV27 and TRBJ2-3, with 11 bases lining up with TRBD2. With 8 bases clipped from V and 0 bases from J, the junction kept 13 bases outside the gene matches. Germline V gene lookup returns CDR1 MNHEY and CDR2 SMNVEV (reference sequence). CDR3 length: 18 residues. As DNA, the CDR3 is TGTGCCAGCCGCTCCGGGACTAGCGGTTTCACTAGCACAGATACGCAGTATTTT. Its translation is CASRSGTSGFTSTDTQYF.

The chain uses TRBV5-1 and TRBJ2-1; weak D call: TRBD1 (5 bases). V lost 0 bases and J 8 bases, leaving 15 bases between the germline ends. The CDR3 is 15 amino acids. Looked up from germline, CDR1 is SGHRS and CDR2 is YFSETQ. The CDR3: CASSLALSGFDEQFF. The CDR3 DNA reads as TGCGCCAGCAGCTTGGCGCTCTCAGGGTTCGATGAGCAGTTCTTC.

The CDR3 DNA reads TGCGCCAGCAAGGCTGGAGGCTTGGATACGCAGTATTTT. Its translation: CASKAGGLDTQYF. This chain links TRBV10-2 with TRBJ2-3; D is possibly TRBD2 (5 bases). V dropped 7 bases and J dropped 6 bases, with 14 bases sitting between them. The length of the CDR3 is 13 residues. CDR1 is WSHSY, CDR2 SAAADI, per germline.

The chain couples TRBV5-1 to TRBJ1-1; TRBD1 is a possible D gene (6 bases). V was cut by 3 bases and J by 5 bases, with 8 bases left in between. CDR1 is SGHRS and CDR2 is YFSETQ in the germline V gene. CDR3 length: 12 residues. In DNA form, the CDR3 reads TGCGCCAGCAGCTCCGGACAGACTGAAGCTTTCTTT. Translating gives CASSSGQTEAFF.

The chain is built from TRBV3-1 (or the pseudogene TRBV3-2) and TRBJ1-3; D uncertain. V gave up 1 base and J gave up 0 bases, with 7 bases separating them. CDR1 LGHDT and CDR2 YNNKEL come from the germline V gene (reference sequence). CDR3 length equals 15 residues. The CDR3 is CASSQGRGSGNTIYF. In DNA, the CDR3 is TGTGCCAGCAGCCAAGGACGAGGCTCTGGAAACACCATATATTTT.

The CDR3 loop is CASSPTDRQPQHF. Here the CDR3 DNA reads TGTGCCAGCTCCCCAACCGACAGGCAGCCCCAGCATTTT. The V call is TRBV18, the J call TRBJ1-5, with D possibly matching TRBD1 (6 bases). V dropped 6 bases and J dropped 7 bases, with 13 bases sitting between them. The CDR3 has 13 residues. CDR1 is KGHSH, CDR2 LQKENI, per germline.

This chain links TRBV19 with TRBJ2-1, with 8 bases that match TRBD1. The V gene end was trimmed by 9 bases and the J gene end by 0 bases; junction bases not matched to a gene: 7. This CDR3 has 15 amino acids. Germline V CDR1 and CDR2: LNHDA, SQIVND (reference sequence). The CDR3 DNA reads as TGTGCCAGCCATCGAGGACAGGGCTCCTACAATGAGCAGTTCTTC. It specifies CASHRGQGSYNEQFF.

The chain joins TRBV12-3 or TRBV12-4 to TRBJ2-3, with no clear D. CDR3 length equals 11 residues. Trimming took 4 bases from V and 7 from J, leaving 6 bases between them. The CDR3 spells CASSYLNTQYF. The CDR3 nucleotides read TGTGCCAGCAGTTATTTAAATACGCAGTATTTT.

V usage is TRBV27 and J usage is TRBJ1-2; tentative D call: TRBD1 (6 bases). CDR3 size: 14 residues. V was shortened by 6 bases and J by 2 bases, with 13 bases between the two germline ends. Germline values: CDR1 MNHEY, CDR2 SMNVEV (reference sequence). The CDR3 reads CASRETQGNYGYTF. The CDR3 DNA follows: TGTGCCAGCAGAGAGACTCAGGGGAACTATGGCTACACCTTC.

V gene TRBV28 combines with J gene TRBJ1-3; 7 nucleotides match TRBD1. The ends lost 3 bases at V and 1 base at J; junction bases unmatched: 15. The CDR3 has 19 amino acids. Germline values: CDR1 MDHEN, CDR2 SYDVKM. CDR3 DNA sequence: TGTGCCAGCAGTTTTACCGGTCGGGGACAGTCGGCGTCTGGAAACACCATATATTTT. Encoded protein: CASSFTGRGQSASGNTIYF.